Included here is one TCR beta chain sequence, with context. Trimming removed 4 bases from V and 1 base from J, with 14 bases in between. There are 16 residues in the CDR3. Germline V gene data show CDR1 as SGHRS and CDR2 as YFSETQ. This sample was taken from a study of shared clonotypes between healthy human individuals. Using immunoSEQ multiplex PCR, the repertoire was profiled, and TCRdb retains in-frame clones only, with some absent. The table includes 2 million to 2.5 million clones, just under 95% detected once. The donor population consisted of healthy HIV-negative adults with no recent acute infections or vaccinations.

This clonotype was sampled from a man younger than 35 in good health. Some clones in this sample may be carry-over from other donors' samples. V gene TRBV5-1 combines with J gene TRBJ2-2; D call uncertain. Sequencing was performed on naive CD4+ T cells from PBMCs. Documented subset: CD45RA+ positively selected. The DNA for the CDR3 is TGCGCCAGCAGCCGCCAAACTACAGTGAACACCGGGGAGCTGTTTTTT. This gives the protein CASSRQTTVNTGELFF.